One sample yielded the 3 T cell receptor beta chains listed below, sequenced in a study of tumor and adjacent non-tumor tissue in lung cancer. RNA was extracted from bulk tissue without any cell sorting. The library came from three nested PCR rounds adapted from ARM-PCR protocols. TCRdb re-called the multiplex PCR reads through MiXCR, storing one row per CDR3 protein. The table lists more than 85,000 distinct CDR3 sequences, nearly 85% of them singletons. The specimen was lung tumor tissue. Receptors originate from a man between 65 and 80 years old with non-small cell lung cancer.

J is TRBJ1-1 and V is TRBV6-5, with 8 bases identical to TRBD1. The V gene end was trimmed by 6 bases and the J gene end by 13 bases; junction bases not matched to a gene: 19. Germline CDR1 is MNHEY and CDR2 is SVGAGI. The CDR3 has 15 amino acids. The CDR3 region is CASRTWTGLVTEVFF. The CDR3 DNA follows: TGTGCCAGCAGGACCTGGACAGGGTTGGTCACTGAGGTTTTCTTT.

V gene TRBV29-1 combines with J gene TRBJ1-2; D unresolved. Germline loops: CDR1 SQVTM, CDR2 ANQGSEA. The CDR3 is 14 amino acids. CDR3 nucleotides: TGCATTGCCGAGGAAGGGAAGGCTAACTATGGCTACACCTTC. Translated, it gives CIAEEGKANYGYTF.

This clonotype has ten or more counts. V gene TRBV11-2 combines with J gene TRBJ2-7, with TRBD1 as a possible D gene (6 bases). Trimming shortened V by 5 bases and J by 2 bases, and 16 bases separated the two germline ends. Germline lookup yields CDR1 SGHAT and CDR2 FQNNGV. The CDR3 runs to 15 residues. The CDR3, as DNA: TGTGCCAGCAGCCATTCAATCGACAGGACCTACGAGCAGTACTTC. This translates into CASSHSIDRTYEQYF.